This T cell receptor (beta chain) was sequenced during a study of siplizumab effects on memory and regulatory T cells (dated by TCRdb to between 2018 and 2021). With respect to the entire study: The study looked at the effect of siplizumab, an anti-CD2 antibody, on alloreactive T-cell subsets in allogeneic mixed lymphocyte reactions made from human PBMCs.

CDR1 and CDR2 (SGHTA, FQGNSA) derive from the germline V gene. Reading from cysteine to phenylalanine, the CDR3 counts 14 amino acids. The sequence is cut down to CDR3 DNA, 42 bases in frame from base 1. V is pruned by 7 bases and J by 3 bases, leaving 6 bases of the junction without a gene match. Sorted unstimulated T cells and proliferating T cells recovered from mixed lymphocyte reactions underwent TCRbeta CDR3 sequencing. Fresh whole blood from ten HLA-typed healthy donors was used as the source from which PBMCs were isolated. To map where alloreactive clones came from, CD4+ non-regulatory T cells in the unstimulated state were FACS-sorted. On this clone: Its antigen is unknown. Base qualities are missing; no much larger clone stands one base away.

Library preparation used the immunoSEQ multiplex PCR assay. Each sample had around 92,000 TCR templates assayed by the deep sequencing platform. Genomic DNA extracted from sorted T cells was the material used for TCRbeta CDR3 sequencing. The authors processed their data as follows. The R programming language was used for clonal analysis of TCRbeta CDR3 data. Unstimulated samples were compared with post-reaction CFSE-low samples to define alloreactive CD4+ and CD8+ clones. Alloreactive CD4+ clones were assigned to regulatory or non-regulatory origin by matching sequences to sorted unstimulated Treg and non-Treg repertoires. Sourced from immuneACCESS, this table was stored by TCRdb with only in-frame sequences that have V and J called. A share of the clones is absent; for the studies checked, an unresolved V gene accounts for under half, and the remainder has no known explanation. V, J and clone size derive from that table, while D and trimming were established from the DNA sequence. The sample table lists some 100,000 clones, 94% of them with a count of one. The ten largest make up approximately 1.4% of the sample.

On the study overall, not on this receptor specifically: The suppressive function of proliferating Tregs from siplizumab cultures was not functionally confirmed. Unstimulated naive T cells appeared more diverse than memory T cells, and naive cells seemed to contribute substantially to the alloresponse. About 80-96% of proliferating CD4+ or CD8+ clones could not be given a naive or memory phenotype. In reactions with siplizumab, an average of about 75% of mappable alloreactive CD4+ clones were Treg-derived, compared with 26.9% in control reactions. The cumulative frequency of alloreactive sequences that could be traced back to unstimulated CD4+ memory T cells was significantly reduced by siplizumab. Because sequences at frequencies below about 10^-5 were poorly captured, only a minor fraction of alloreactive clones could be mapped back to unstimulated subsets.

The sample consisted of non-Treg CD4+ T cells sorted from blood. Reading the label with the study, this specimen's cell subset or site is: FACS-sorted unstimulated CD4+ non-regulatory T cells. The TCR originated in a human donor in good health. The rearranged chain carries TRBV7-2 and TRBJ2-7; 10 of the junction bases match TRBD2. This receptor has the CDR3 CASTVAGGYYEQYF. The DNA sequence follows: TGTGCCAGCACCGTAGCGGGAGGATACTACGAGCAGTACTTC.